Given below is one TCR beta chain in context. This specimen comes from a study of blood T cell repertoires in COVID-19. As for the study in general: From the United States, Italy and Spain came samples of acute and convalescent COVID-19.

V gave up 3 bases and J gave up 5 bases; unmatched junction bases: 6. This CDR3 has 15 amino acids. The germline V gene has CDR1 MNHEY and CDR2 SMNVEV (reference sequence). TCRdb's copy holds only in-frame clones and misses some; the assay was immunoSEQ multiplex PCR. This table holds under 100,000 clones, just under 85% found once. The clonotype originates from a man aged 50 to 60 with acute or convalescent COVID-19. This chain connects TRBV27 to TRBJ1-2, with TRBD1 identical over 10 bases. Material for sequencing was peripheral blood. CDR3 in DNA: TGTGCCAGCAGTTTCGCCGGACAGGGGGTGTATGGCTACACCTTC. As protein: CASSFAGQGVYGYTF.